Listed below are T cell receptor beta chains from one sample, sequenced in a study of OX40 agonist ivuxolimab in advanced cancers. Sequencing was performed with immunoSEQ multiplex PCR; in TCRdb, only in-frame clones are kept and a portion is missing. The sample consists of fewer than 75,000 clones, 87% of them appearing once. This specimen consisted of CD4+ or CD8+ T cells sorted from blood, obtained in a trial of the OX40 agonist ivuxolimab. All receptors derive from an adult with an advanced solid tumor such as melanoma, head and neck, liver or kidney cancer. The CDR3 runs from the conserved cysteine through the conserved F or W. D genes are given only for firm matches. Some rows have no size entry. The others give once, few or many, or a class for an expanded clone.

d_gene: NA; v_gene: TRBV5-4; j_gene: TRBJ2-7; abundance: NA; CDR3nt: TGTGCCAGCAGCGACAAAGGGAGGGGGCCGCACGAGCAGTACTTC; CDR3aa: CASSDKGRGPHEQYF
d_gene: TRBD2; v_gene: TRBV4-2; j_gene: TRBJ2-7; abundance: NA; CDR3nt: TGTGCCAGCAGCCCCGAACTAGCGCTCGTCTACGAGCAGTACTTC; CDR3aa: CASSPELALVYEQYF
d_gene: NA; v_gene: TRBV5-1; j_gene: TRBJ2-2; abundance: NA; CDR3nt: TGCGCCAGCAGCTTGGAGGCAGGGTTATACACCGGGGAGCTGTTTTTT; CDR3aa: CASSLEAGLYTGELFF
d_gene: TRBD2; v_gene: TRBV10-3; j_gene: TRBJ2-5; abundance: NA; CDR3nt: TGTGCCACCTCCTCGGCGGCGGGAGACGGGGAGACCCAGTACTTC; CDR3aa: CATSSAAGDGETQYF
d_gene: TRBD1; v_gene: TRBV11-2; j_gene: TRBJ2-7; abundance: once; CDR3nt: TGTGCCAGCAGCCCAAAACTACAGGGGGCCCCCTCCTACGAGCAGTACTTC; CDR3aa: CASSPKLQGAPSYEQYF
d_gene: NA; v_gene: TRBV11-2; j_gene: TRBJ2-5; abundance: few; CDR3nt: TGTGCCAGCAGTCCACCACCGCGGATCGAAGAGACCCAGTACTTC; CDR3aa: CASSPPPRIEETQYF
d_gene: NA; v_gene: TRBV11-2; j_gene: TRBJ2-2; abundance: NA; CDR3nt: TGTGCCAGCAGCTTAGGACAGGGAGGTAGCACCGGGGAGCTGTTTTTT; CDR3aa: CASSLGQGGSTGELFF
d_gene: TRBD2; v_gene: TRBV6-6; j_gene: TRBJ2-7; abundance: NA; CDR3nt: TGTGCCAGCAGACCATCCGTAGCGGGAGGGCGGTACGAGCAGTACTTC; CDR3aa: CASRPSVAGGRYEQYF
d_gene: NA; v_gene: TRBV5-1; j_gene: TRBJ2-7; abundance: NA; CDR3nt: TGCGCCAGCAGCTCTTTACGGGGTGCTGGCGGCGAGCAGTACTTC; CDR3aa: CASSSLRGAGGEQYF
d_gene: NA; v_gene: TRBV9; j_gene: TRBJ1-1; abundance: NA; CDR3nt: TGTGCCAGCAGCGTAGTGGGGAAGAACACTGAAGCTTTCTTT; CDR3aa: CASSVVGKNTEAFF
d_gene: TRBD1; v_gene: TRBV5-1; j_gene: TRBJ2-3; abundance: NA; CDR3nt: TGCGCCAGCAGCGACAGGGAGTACAGCACAGATACGCAGTATTTT; CDR3aa: CASSDREYSTDTQYF
d_gene: NA; v_gene: TRBV5-6; j_gene: TRBJ2-1; abundance: NA; CDR3nt: TGTGCCAGCACGCACAGCTACAATGAGCAGTTCTTC; CDR3aa: CASTHSYNEQFF
d_gene: NA; v_gene: TRBV19; j_gene: TRBJ2-1; abundance: NA; CDR3nt: TGTGCCAGTGGGCGAAATGAGCAGTTCTTC; CDR3aa: CASGRNEQFF
d_gene: TRBD2; v_gene: TRBV18; j_gene: TRBJ2-1; abundance: once; CDR3nt: TGTGCCAGCTCTCCCGGGACTAGCGCAAACAATGAGCAGTTCTTC; CDR3aa: CASSPGTSANNEQFF
d_gene: TRBD1; v_gene: TRBV7-7; j_gene: TRBJ2-5; abundance: NA; CDR3nt: TGTGCTAGCAGTTCATTACCGGGACAGGGCAGGGGAGAGACCCAGTACTTC; CDR3aa: CASSSLPGQGRGETQYF
d_gene: TRBD1; v_gene: TRBV11-3; j_gene: TRBJ1-4; abundance: NA; CDR3nt: TGTGCCAGCAGCAAAACCGGGACAGCAAATGAAAAACTGTTTTTT; CDR3aa: CASSKTGTANEKLFF
d_gene: NA; v_gene: TRBV7-9; j_gene: TRBJ2-5; abundance: NA; CDR3nt: TGTGCCAGCAGCTTAGCGCGGACCTTCACCAACCAAGAGACCCAGTACTTC; CDR3aa: CASSLARTFTNQETQYF
d_gene: TRBD1; v_gene: TRBV6-1; j_gene: TRBJ2-7; abundance: NA; CDR3nt: TGTGCCAGCGGACAGGGGACCGGCGAGCAGTACTTC; CDR3aa: CASGQGTGEQYF
d_gene: NA; v_gene: TRBV7-2; j_gene: TRBJ2-7; abundance: NA; CDR3nt: TGTGCCAGCAGCCCTGGTGGTTTCTCCACCTACGAGCAGTACTTC; CDR3aa: CASSPGGFSTYEQYF
d_gene: NA; v_gene: TRBV7-8; j_gene: TRBJ2-4; abundance: NA; CDR3nt: TGTGCCAGCAGCTGGGGTTCAGGGGCCGAAGCCAAAAACATTCAGTACTTC; CDR3aa: CASSWGSGAEAKNIQYF
d_gene: TRBD2; v_gene: TRBV5-4; j_gene: TRBJ2-1; abundance: NA; CDR3nt: TGTGCCAGCAGCCCGGGACTAGCCACCTACAATGAGCAGTTCTTC; CDR3aa: CASSPGLATYNEQFF
d_gene: TRBD2; v_gene: TRBV7-8; j_gene: TRBJ2-3; abundance: NA; CDR3nt: TGTGCCAGCAGCCCATTAGCGGGAGGGCCGGCAGATACGCAGTATTTT; CDR3aa: CASSPLAGGPADTQYF
d_gene: NA; v_gene: TRBV7-9; j_gene: TRBJ2-6; abundance: NA; CDR3nt: TGTGCCAGCAGTCTCGGGTTCTCTGGGGCCAACGTCCTGACTTTC; CDR3aa: CASSLGFSGANVLTF
d_gene: NA; v_gene: TRBV2; j_gene: TRBJ2-4; abundance: NA; CDR3nt: TGTGCCAGCAGTGAAACGACAGGAGGACTAAACATTCAGTACTTC; CDR3aa: CASSETTGGLNIQYF
d_gene: TRBD1; v_gene: TRBV2; j_gene: TRBJ2-4; abundance: NA; CDR3nt: TGTGCCAGCAGTGAACGGAAGGACAGGGTAGGGGCCAAAAACATTCAGTACTTC; CDR3aa: CASSERKDRVGAKNIQYF
d_gene: TRBD2; v_gene: TRBV14; j_gene: TRBJ2-1; abundance: NA; CDR3nt: TGTGCCAGCAGCCAAGGGACTAGCGAGTACAATGAGCAGTTCTTC; CDR3aa: CASSQGTSEYNEQFF
d_gene: NA; v_gene: TRBV9; j_gene: TRBJ2-3; abundance: once; CDR3nt: TGTGCCAGCAGCGCCGATGGGGGGAGGACAGATACGCAGTATTTT; CDR3aa: CASSADGGRTDTQYF
d_gene: TRBD1; v_gene: TRBV12-5; j_gene: TRBJ2-3; abundance: NA; CDR3nt: TGTGCTAGTGGTTTGGGACAGGGAAACACAGATACGCAGTATTTT; CDR3aa: CASGLGQGNTDTQYF
d_gene: TRBD2; v_gene: TRBV29-1; j_gene: TRBJ2-1; abundance: NA; CDR3nt: TGCAGCGTCGACACTAGCGGGACGTACAATGAGCAGTTCTTC; CDR3aa: CSVDTSGTYNEQFF
d_gene: TRBD2; v_gene: TRBV7-2; j_gene: TRBJ2-1; abundance: NA; CDR3nt: TGTGCCAGCAGCCCGCCTGGACTAGCGGTCAAAGCTGAGCAGTTCTTC; CDR3aa: CASSPPGLAVKAEQFF
d_gene: NA; v_gene: TRBV9; j_gene: TRBJ1-4; abundance: NA; CDR3nt: TGTGCCAGCAGCGTAGAAGGATTAGCTAATGAAAAACTGTTTTTT; CDR3aa: CASSVEGLANEKLFF
d_gene: NA; v_gene: TRBV10-3; j_gene: TRBJ2-4; abundance: NA; CDR3nt: TGTGCCATCAGTGAGTCCGTTTCGGTCCTACCTTTATTC; CDR3aa: CAISESVSVLPLF
d_gene: TRBD1; v_gene: TRBV7-8; j_gene: TRBJ1-5; abundance: few; CDR3nt: TGTGCCAGCAGCGTCGGGACAGGGTTAGGCAATCAGCCCCAGCATTTT; CDR3aa: CASSVGTGLGNQPQHF
d_gene: NA; v_gene: TRBV5-5; j_gene: TRBJ1-1; abundance: NA; CDR3nt: TGTGCCAGCAGCACCCTCGACACTGAAGCTTTCTTT; CDR3aa: CASSTLDTEAFF
d_gene: NA; v_gene: TRBV4-1; j_gene: TRBJ2-5; abundance: NA; CDR3nt: TGCGCCAGCAGCGCTAACGTTCAAGCGGTTCCGGAGACCCAGTACTTC; CDR3aa: CASSANVQAVPETQYF
d_gene: NA; v_gene: TRBV5-4; j_gene: TRBJ2-2; abundance: NA; CDR3nt: TGTGCCAGCAGCCCCCCGATGGGGGCGTTTCCAACCGGGGAGCTGTTTTTT; CDR3aa: CASSPPMGAFPTGELFF
d_gene: NA; v_gene: TRBV30; j_gene: TRBJ1-1; abundance: NA; CDR3nt: TGTGCCTGGAGTATTACAGGGCTACAGAACACTGAAGCTTTCTTT; CDR3aa: CAWSITGLQNTEAFF
d_gene: NA; v_gene: TRBV6-1; j_gene: TRBJ1-2; abundance: NA; CDR3nt: TGTGCCAGCAGTGAAGAGGGTAACTATGGCTACACCTTC; CDR3aa: CASSEEGNYGYTF
d_gene: NA; v_gene: TRBV15; j_gene: TRBJ1-5; abundance: NA; CDR3nt: TGTGCCACCAGCAGGGCAGGGGGCAATCAGCCCCAGCATTTT; CDR3aa: CATSRAGGNQPQHF
d_gene: TRBD1; v_gene: TRBV5-4; j_gene: TRBJ2-5; abundance: NA; CDR3nt: TGTGCCAGCAGCTTGGATGTTAGGGCAGGGGGCGAGACCCAGTACTTC; CDR3aa: CASSLDVRAGGETQYF
d_gene: NA; v_gene: TRBV18; j_gene: TRBJ2-1; abundance: NA; CDR3nt: TGTGCCAGCTCACAGCAGGGTGGCTCCTACAATGAGCAGTTCTTC; CDR3aa: CASSQQGGSYNEQFF
d_gene: NA; v_gene: TRBV18; j_gene: TRBJ1-2; abundance: NA; CDR3nt: TGTGCCAGCTCACCACGGAGTGATCTTAACTATGGCTACACCTTC; CDR3aa: CASSPRSDLNYGYTF
d_gene: NA; v_gene: TRBV27; j_gene: TRBJ1-4; abundance: NA; CDR3nt: TGTGCCAGCAGTTTAAGTTGGACCACTTCAGAAAAACTGTTTTTT; CDR3aa: CASSLSWTTSEKLFF
d_gene: NA; v_gene: TRBV27; j_gene: TRBJ1-1; abundance: few; CDR3nt: TGTGCCAGCAGGGATTGGGGGGGGGTAGAGAACACTGAAGCTTTCTTT; CDR3aa: CASRDWGGVENTEAFF
d_gene: TRBD2; v_gene: TRBV27; j_gene: TRBJ2-1; abundance: NA; CDR3nt: TGTGCCAGTGGGACTAGCGGGTACAATGAGCAGTTCTTC; CDR3aa: CASGTSGYNEQFF
d_gene: NA; v_gene: TRBV6-5; j_gene: TRBJ2-3; abundance: NA; CDR3nt: TGTGCCAGCAGCTTGCGGGACAGCACAGATACGCAGTATTTT; CDR3aa: CASSLRDSTDTQYF
d_gene: NA; v_gene: TRBV6-1; j_gene: TRBJ2-5; abundance: once; CDR3nt: TGTGCCAGCAGTGAAGCTTTGATAGCGGTAGGAGAGACCCAGTACTTC; CDR3aa: CASSEALIAVGETQYF
d_gene: NA; v_gene: TRBV7-8; j_gene: TRBJ1-5; abundance: NA; CDR3nt: TGTGCCAGCAGCTTAGGGGGGGGAAATCAGCCCCAGCATTTT; CDR3aa: CASSLGGGNQPQHF
d_gene: TRBD2; v_gene: TRBV28; j_gene: TRBJ2-1; abundance: NA; CDR3nt: TGTGCCAGCAGTTTATTTGGCGGGAGCTCCTACAATGAGCAGTTCTTC; CDR3aa: CASSLFGGSSYNEQFF
d_gene: NA; v_gene: TRBV11-2; j_gene: TRBJ2-5; abundance: NA; CDR3nt: TGTGCCAGCAGTAGGGGTTCCGGAGAGACCCAGTACTTC; CDR3aa: CASSRGSGETQYF
d_gene: NA; v_gene: TRBV6-6; j_gene: TRBJ1-1; abundance: once; CDR3nt: TGTGCCAGCCAGCCCCCCGGGACTGAAGCTTTCTTT; CDR3aa: CASQPPGTEAFF
d_gene: NA; v_gene: TRBV5-1; j_gene: TRBJ2-6; abundance: NA; CDR3nt: TGCGCCAGCGGAACGGAGGGAGGTTTGTTTTCTGAGGCCAACGTCCTGACTTTC; CDR3aa: CASGTEGGLFSEANVLTF
d_gene: NA; v_gene: TRBV30; j_gene: TRBJ1-5; abundance: NA; CDR3nt: TGTGCCTGGAGTCAGGCGGGTCATCAGCCCCAGCATTTT; CDR3aa: CAWSQAGHQPQHF
d_gene: TRBD2; v_gene: TRBV5-6; j_gene: TRBJ2-7; abundance: once; CDR3nt: TGTGCCAGCAGTCCGACTAGCGGGAGAGTCGACTCCTACGAGCAGTACTTC; CDR3aa: CASSPTSGRVDSYEQYF
d_gene: NA; v_gene: TRBV28; j_gene: TRBJ1-5; abundance: NA; CDR3nt: TGTGCCAGCGGCCTAACTGATCAGCCCCAGCATTTT; CDR3aa: CASGLTDQPQHF